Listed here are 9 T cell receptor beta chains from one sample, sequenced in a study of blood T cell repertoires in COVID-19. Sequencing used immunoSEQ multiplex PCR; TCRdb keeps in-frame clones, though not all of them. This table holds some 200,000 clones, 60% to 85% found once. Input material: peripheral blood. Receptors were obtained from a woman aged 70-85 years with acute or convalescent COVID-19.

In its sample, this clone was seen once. The chain's CDR3 is CASSPQFRELETQYF. CDR3 DNA: TGCGCCAGCAGTCCCCAATTCCGGGAGTTAGAGACCCAGTACTTC. The V gene is TRBV23-1, the J gene TRBJ2-5; D may be TRBD2 (6 bases). TRBV23-1 is marked as an open reading frame, function uncertain. The V end lost 4 bases, the J end lost 4 bases, and 16 bases lay between the germline ends. The CDR3 is 15 amino acids.

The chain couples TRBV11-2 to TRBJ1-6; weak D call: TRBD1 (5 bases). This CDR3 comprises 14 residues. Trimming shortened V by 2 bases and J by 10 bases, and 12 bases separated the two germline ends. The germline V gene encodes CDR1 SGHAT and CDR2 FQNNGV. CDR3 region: CASSLLWGNSPLHF. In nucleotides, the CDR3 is TGTGCCAGCAGCTTACTATGGGGCAACTCACCCCTCCACTTT. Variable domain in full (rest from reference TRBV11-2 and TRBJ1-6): EAGVAQSPRYKIIEKRQSVAFWCNPISGHATLYWYQQILGQGPKLLIQFQNNGVVDDSQLPKDRFSAERLKGVDSTLKIQPAKLEDSAVYLCASSLLWGNSPLHFGNGTRLTVT.

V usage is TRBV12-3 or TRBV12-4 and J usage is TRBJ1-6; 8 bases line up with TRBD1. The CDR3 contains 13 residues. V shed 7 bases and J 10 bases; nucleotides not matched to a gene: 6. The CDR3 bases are TGTGCCAGCACCCCGACAGGGGCCTCACCCCTCCACTTT. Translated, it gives CASTPTGASPLHF.

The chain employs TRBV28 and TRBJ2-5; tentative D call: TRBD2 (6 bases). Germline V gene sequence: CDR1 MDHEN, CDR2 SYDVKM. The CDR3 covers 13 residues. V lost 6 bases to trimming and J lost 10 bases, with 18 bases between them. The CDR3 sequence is CASRLGGGEDQYF. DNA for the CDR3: TGTGCCAGCAGGCTGGGGGGAGGAGAGGACCAGTACTTC.

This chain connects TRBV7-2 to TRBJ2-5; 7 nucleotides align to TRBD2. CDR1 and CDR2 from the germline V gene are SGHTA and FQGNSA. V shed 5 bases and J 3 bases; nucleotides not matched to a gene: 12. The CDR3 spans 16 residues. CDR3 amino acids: CASSLSQLARKETQYF. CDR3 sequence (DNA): TGTGCCAGCAGCCTAAGCCAACTAGCGAGAAAAGAGACCCAGTACTTC.

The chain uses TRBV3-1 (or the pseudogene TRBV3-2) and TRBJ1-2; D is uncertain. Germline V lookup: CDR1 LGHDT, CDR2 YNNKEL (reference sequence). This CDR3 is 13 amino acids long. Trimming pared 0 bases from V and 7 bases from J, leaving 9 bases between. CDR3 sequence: CASSQDPGFGYTF. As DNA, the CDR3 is TGTGCCAGCAGCCAAGATCCGGGGTTTGGCTACACCTTC.

The CDR3 reads CASSSLPRDRGSGNTIYF. CDR3 sequence (DNA): TGTGCCAGCAGCTCCCTTCCGCGGGACCGGGGGTCTGGAAACACCATATATTTT. V and J are TRBV7-8 and TRBJ1-3, with D possibly being TRBD1 (5 bases). This CDR3 has 18 amino acids. The V end was cut by 4 bases, the J end by 1 base, with 20 bases between. Germline loops: CDR1 SGHVS, CDR2 FQNEAQ.

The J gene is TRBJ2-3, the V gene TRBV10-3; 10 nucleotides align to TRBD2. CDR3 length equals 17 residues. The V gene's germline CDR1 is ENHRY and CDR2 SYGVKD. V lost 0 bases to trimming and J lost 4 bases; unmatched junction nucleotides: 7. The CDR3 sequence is CAISESGSGRFADTQYF. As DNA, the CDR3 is TGTGCCATCAGTGAGTCGGGTAGCGGGAGGTTCGCAGATACGCAGTATTTT.

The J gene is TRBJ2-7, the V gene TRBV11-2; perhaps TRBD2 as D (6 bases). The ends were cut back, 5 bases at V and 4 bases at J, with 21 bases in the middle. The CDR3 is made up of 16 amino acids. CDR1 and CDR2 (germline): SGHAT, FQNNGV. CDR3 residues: CASSARQRLARYEQYF. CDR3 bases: TGTGCCAGCAGCGCTCGCCAGCGGCTAGCGAGGTACGAGCAGTACTTC.